A single sample is the source of the 21 T cell receptor beta chains below, sequenced in a study of glioma-infiltrating T cells (dated by TCRdb to about 2016). Data came from an Illumina MiSeq. TCR alpha and beta CDR3 regions were amplified with the iRepertoire nested amplicon-rescue multiplex PCR (arm-PCR) platform from RNA. TCRdb applied fastp at Q25 and MiXCR to the public reads, then kept only in-frame beta chains. Each record represents a unique CDR3 protein, reported with the most common genes and DNA among its rows. The sample table contains around 190,000 distinct CDR3 sequences; only one count was recorded for approximately 40% of them. Roughly 5.5% of the sample goes to the ten largest clones. The sample consisted of glioma tissue, nonneoplastic brain tissue, or PBMCs (not recorded which). The receptors here all came from a human donor with low-grade glioma or glioblastoma, undergoing nonglioma brain surgery, or in good health (not recorded which).

This clonotype was recorded many times. This sequence joins TRBV28 and TRBJ1-5; D is uncertain. This CDR3 has 15 amino acids. Deletions cut 6 bases from V and 2 bases from J, with 14 bases between. Germline V gene sequence: CDR1 MDHEN, CDR2 SYDVKM. CDR3 bases: TGTGCCAGCAGGGGAAGAGGGAGTGGCAATCAGCCCCAGCATTTT. Protein sequence: CASRGRGSGNQPQHF.

There are many counts of this clonotype. The chain uses TRBV2 and TRBJ1-2; no definite D call. The CDR3 has 14 amino acids. Trimming pared 2 bases from V and 2 bases from J, leaving 9 bases between. From germline, CDR1 is SNHLY and CDR2 FYNNEI. The CDR3 sequence: CASSETFANYGYTF. DNA for the CDR3: TGTGCCAGCAGTGAAACATTTGCGAACTATGGCTACACCTTC.

The chain joins TRBV5-8 to TRBJ2-7; D is undetermined. Germline CDR1 and CDR2: SGHTS and YDEGEE. The CDR3 sequence is 15 residues long. The ends were cut back, 1 base at V and 1 base at J, with 12 bases in the middle. CDR3 DNA sequence: TGTGCCAGCAGCTTGACACGTCCTTTATCCTACGAGCAGTACTTC. Translated, it gives CASSLTRPLSYEQYF.

The chain is built from TRBV24-1 and TRBJ2-1, with TRBD2 matching 12 bases. This CDR3 contains 15 residues. V trimming: 7 bases; J trimming: 9 bases; junction bases outside the gene matches: 9. Germline V gene sequence: CDR1 KGHDR, CDR2 SFDVKD. The CDR3 here is CATRAASGRAAEQFF. The CDR3 DNA is TGTGCCACCAGAGCGGCTAGCGGGAGGGCCGCTGAGCAGTTCTTC.

This clonotype was seen a handful of times. This sequence joins TRBV18 and TRBJ1-1; D is uncertain. V was cut by 11 bases and J by 3 bases, with 16 bases left in between. CDR1 KGHSH and CDR2 LQKENI come from the germline V gene. There are 13 residues in the CDR3. The CDR3 spells CAGKGQPDTEAFF. In DNA, the CDR3 is TGTGCCGGAAAAGGGCAGCCAGACACTGAAGCTTTCTTT.

Remarks on this clonotype: This may be a read error, as it is one base from a much larger clone. This rearrangement joins TRBV4-1 to TRBJ2-3; no firm D call. There are 16 residues in the CDR3. Germline V gene lookup returns CDR1 MGHRA and CDR2 YSYEKL. CDR3 nucleotide sequence: TGCGCCAGAAGCCAAGGGTCTGGGCTGACCACAGATACGCAGTATTTT. Translated, it gives CARSQGSGLTTDTQYF.

CDR3 DNA sequence: TGTGCCAGCAGGGCTTTAGACTCAAGACTAGCGGGCCCCGGGGAGCTGTTTTTT. Translated: CASRALDSRLAGPGELFF. The V call is TRBV27, the J call TRBJ2-2; 10 nucleotides agree with TRBD2. CDR1 is MNHEY, CDR2 SMNVEV, per germline (reference sequence). With 6 bases clipped from V and 6 bases from J, the junction kept 16 bases outside the gene matches. The CDR3 has 18 residues.

The chain is built from TRBV12-5 and TRBJ2-1; D might be TRBD1 or TRBD2, each matching 5 bases. CDR1 LGHNT and CDR2 FRNRAP come from the germline V gene. Trimming stripped 5 bases from V and 7 bases from J, with 12 bases between. The CDR3 contains 13 residues. In nucleotides, the CDR3 is TGTGCTAGTGGTATCGGGACGAAAAATGAGCAGTTCTTC. This codes for CASGIGTKNEQFF. Filled out from reference TRBV12-5 and TRBJ2-1, the complete variable domain reads DARVTQTPRHKVTEMGQEVTMRCQPILGHNTVFWYRQTMMQGLELLAYFRNRAPLDDSGMPKDRFSAEMPDATLATLKIQPSEPRDSAVYFCASGIGTKNEQFFGPGTRLTVL.

Of note for this clonotype: One end of the junction fails to match germline, which may point to a read error. The chain uses TRBV6-1 and TRBJ2-1, with 10 bases aligning to TRBD2. CDR1 is MNHNS, CDR2 SASEGT, per germline. CDR3 length: 16 amino acids. The CDR3 DNA reads as TGTGCCAGCAGAAGTAGCGGGAGGATATCCTACAATGAGGAGTTCTTC. This sequence encodes CASRSSGRISYNEEFF.

This clonotype appeared many times. V gene TRBV6-1 combines with J gene TRBJ2-7; no definite D call. The CDR3 runs to 13 residues. Trimming pared 6 bases from V and 2 bases from J, leaving 11 bases between. Germline CDR1 and CDR2: MNHNS and SASEGT. The CDR3 nucleotides read TGTGCCAGCAGACCAACAGTGACCTACGAGCAGTACTTC. Residues: CASRPTVTYEQYF.

Turning to this clonotype: One end of the junction does not line up with germline, which may come from a read error. The rearrangement uses TRBV11-1 and TRBJ2-5; 8 nucleotides match TRBD2. The germline V gene encodes CDR1 SGHAT and CDR2 FQDESV (reference sequence). The CDR3 totals 16 residues. The CDR3, as DNA: TGCGCCAGCAGGCTTCGAGGAGCTAGCGGGCGAGAGACCCAGTACTTC. Translation: CASRLRGASGRETQYF. The entire variable domain, with the rest obtained from reference TRBV11-1 and TRBJ2-5, is as follows: EAEVAQSPRYKITEKSQAVAFWCDPISGHATLYWYRQILGQGPELLVQFQDESVVDDSQLPKDRFSAERLKGVDSTLKIQPAELGDSAMYLCASRLRGASGRETQYFGPGTRLLVL.

Of note for this clonotype: A much larger clonotype is one base distant, so this may be a read error. This chain connects TRBV3-1 to TRBJ1-5; D not certain. The CDR3 loop spans 15 amino acids. Germline V gene data show CDR1 as LGHDT and CDR2 as YNNKEL (reference sequence). The CDR3 nucleotides are TGTGCCAGCAGCCAATGGCAGAATAGCAATAAGCCCCAGCATTTT. Translation: CASSQWQNSNKPQHF. Full variable domain (outside the CDR3, taken from reference TRBV3-1 and TRBJ1-5): DTAVSQTPKYLVTQMGNDKSIKCEQNLGHDTMYWYKQDSKKFLKIMFSYNNKELIINETVPNRFSPKSPDKAHLNLHINSLELGDSAVYFCASSQWQNSNKPQHFGDGTRLSIL.

This clonotype came up a few times. A read error may be the cause here, since a much bigger clone is one base away. The chain is built from TRBV15 and TRBJ2-1; 9 bases are a match to TRBD2. CDR1 LNHNV and CDR2 YYDKDF come from the germline V gene (reference sequence). The V gene end was trimmed by 1 base and the J gene end by 8 bases; junction bases not matched to a gene: 9. This CDR3 has 16 amino acids. The CDR3 region is CATSRGAGGTSDEQFF. As DNA, the CDR3 is TGTGCCACCAGCAGAGGGGCGGGAGGGACCAGCGATGAGCAGTTCTTC.

On this clonotype: A much larger clone is a single base away; this may be a read error. This chain joins TRBV19 and TRBJ2-1; D gene ambiguous. CDR3 length: 13 amino acids. The germline V gene has CDR1 LNHDA and CDR2 SQIVND (reference sequence). The chain's CDR3 is CASNSSPYNEKFF. The DNA of the CDR3 is TGTGCCAGTAATTCCAGTCCTTACAATGAGAAGTTCTTC.

This clonotype was counted at least ten times. The chain employs TRBV20-1 and TRBJ2-1; 11 bases map to TRBD2. The CDR3 runs 14 residues. Germline-derived CDR1 and CDR2 are DFQATT and SNEGSKA (reference sequence). V gave up 3 bases and J gave up 9 bases; unmatched junction bases: 7. The CDR3 region has the DNA TGCAGTGCTAGGCGACTAGCGGGAATCCCTGAGCAGTTCTTC. It encodes CSARRLAGIPEQFF.

In regard to this clonotype: A read error may explain this, as a much larger clone is one base away. V and J are TRBV7-9 and TRBJ2-7, with D perhaps assigned TRBD1 or TRBD2 (6 bases each). Germline CDR1 reads SEHNR; CDR2 reads FQNEAQ (reference sequence). The CDR3 is 14 residues long. Trimming took 1 base from V and 3 from J, leaving 10 bases between them. The CDR3 DNA is TGTGCCAGCAGCTTAGGGGGGGCTGACTACGAGCAGTACTTC. Residues: CASSLGGADYEQYF. Full variable domain (rest looked up from reference TRBV7-9 and TRBJ2-7): DTGVSQNPRHKITKRGQNVTFRCDPISEHNRLYWYRQTLGQGPEFLTYFQNEAQLEKSRLLSDRFSAERPKGSFSTLEIQRTEQGDSAMYLCASSLGGADYEQYFGPGTRLTVT.

At least ten counts were recorded for this clonotype. The chain uses TRBV7-9 and TRBJ1-1; no firm D call. CDR3 length: 15 amino acids. The germline V and J ends were trimmed by 3 bases and 1 base, with 12 bases remaining between them. Germline V gives CDR1 SEHNR, CDR2 FQNEAQ (reference sequence). CDR3 coding DNA: TGTGCCAGCAGCTTTGGAGACGAATCGAACACTGAAGCTTTCTTT. Protein product: CASSFGDESNTEAFF.

Of note for this clonotype: This may come from a read error, since a much larger clone is one base off. The chain is built from TRBV20-1 and TRBJ2-2; possible D gene TRBD2, 5 bases. The CDR3 spans 14 residues. V lost 5 bases, J lost 5 bases, and 15 bases lay in between. The germline CDR1 and CDR2 sequences are DFQATT and SNEGSKA (reference sequence). In DNA form, the CDR3 reads TGCAGTGCTTCCTTCGAGGGAGATACCGGGGAGCTGTTTTTT. Its translation is CSASFEGDTGELFF.

This clonotype was counted ten times or more. This sequence joins TRBV5-1 and TRBJ1-1; no clear D gene. Germline V gives CDR1 SGHRS, CDR2 YFSETQ. This CDR3 comprises 12 residues. V lost 5 bases and J 3 bases, leaving 8 bases between the germline ends. The CDR3 is CASRLRDTEAFF. The CDR3 DNA reads as TGCGCCAGCAGGTTGAGGGACACTGAAGCTTTCTTT. Combining the CDR3 with reference TRBV5-1 and TRBJ1-1 gives the whole variable domain KAGVTQTPRYLIKTRGQQVTLSCSPISGHRSVSWYQQTPGQGLQFLFEYFSETQRNKGNFPGRFSGRQFSNSRSEMNVSTLELGDSALYLCASRLRDTEAFFGQGTRLTVV.

This clonotype has ten or more counts. This chain joins TRBV7-9 and TRBJ1-2; 7 bases match TRBD1. The CDR3 is made up of 15 amino acids. V lost 4 bases and J lost 0; bases outside the gene matches: 5. Germline V lookup: CDR1 SEHNR, CDR2 FQNEAQ (reference sequence). CDR3: CASSSRDRANYGYTF. As DNA, the CDR3 is TGTGCCAGCAGCTCCCGGGACAGAGCTAACTATGGCTACACCTTC. Combining the CDR3 with reference TRBV7-9 and TRBJ1-2 gives the whole variable domain DTGVSQNPRHKITKRGQNVTFRCDPISEHNRLYWYRQTLGQGPEFLTYFQNEAQLEKSRLLSDRFSAERPKGSFSTLEIQRTEQGDSAMYLCASSSRDRANYGYTFGSGTRLTVV.

In this sample, this clonotype turned up many times. The CDR3 is CASSYARTENTEAFF. The DNA for the CDR3 is TGTGCCAGCAGTTACGCCCGGACAGAGAACACTGAAGCTTTCTTT. V is TRBV6-8 and J is TRBJ1-1, with D perhaps matching TRBD1 (6 bases). The CDR3 consists of 15 residues. CDR1 is MNHGY and CDR2 is SAAAGT in the germline V gene. V dropped 2 bases and J dropped 1 base, with 11 bases sitting between them.